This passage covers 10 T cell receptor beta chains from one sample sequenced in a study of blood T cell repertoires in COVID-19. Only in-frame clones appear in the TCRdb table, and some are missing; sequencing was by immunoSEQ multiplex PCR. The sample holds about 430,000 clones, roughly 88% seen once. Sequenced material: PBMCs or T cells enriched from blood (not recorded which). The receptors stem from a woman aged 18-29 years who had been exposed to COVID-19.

The CDR3, as DNA: TGTGCCACCAGCCCAGGGGACGGCAATCAGCCCCAGCATTTT. It encodes CATSPGDGNQPQHF. The chain is built from TRBV15 and TRBJ1-5; weak D call: TRBD1 (6 bases). V lost 5 bases, J lost 2 bases, and 10 bases lay in between. The CDR3 is 14 residues long. Germline-derived CDR1 and CDR2 are LNHNV and YYDKDF (reference sequence).

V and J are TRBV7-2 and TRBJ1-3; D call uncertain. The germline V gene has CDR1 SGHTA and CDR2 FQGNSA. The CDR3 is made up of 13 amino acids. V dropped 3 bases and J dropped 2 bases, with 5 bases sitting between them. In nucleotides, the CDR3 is TGTGCCAGCAGCTTCCAGACTGGAAACACCATATATTTT. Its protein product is CASSFQTGNTIYF.

CDR3 loop: CASSLRGKGSNQPQHF. In DNA form, the CDR3 reads TGTGCCAGCAGTTTACGGGGGAAGGGAAGCAATCAGCCCCAGCATTTT. The chain employs TRBV27 and TRBJ1-5; maybe TRBD1 (5 bases). The length of the CDR3 is 16 residues. V lost 2 bases to trimming and J lost 1 base, with 12 bases between them. Per the germline V gene, CDR1 is MNHEY and CDR2 is SMNVEV (reference sequence).

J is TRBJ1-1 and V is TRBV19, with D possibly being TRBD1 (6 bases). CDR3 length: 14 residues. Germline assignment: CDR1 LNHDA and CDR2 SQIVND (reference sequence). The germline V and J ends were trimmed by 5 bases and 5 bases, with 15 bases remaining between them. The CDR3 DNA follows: TGTGCCAGTAGTTCTACAGGGTTCTATACTGAAGCTTTCTTT. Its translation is CASSSTGFYTEAFF.

The CDR3 DNA follows: TGTGCCAGTTCCCAGACTAGCGGGATTAGCACAGATACGCAGTATTTT. Its translation: CASSQTSGISTDTQYF. J is TRBJ2-3 and V is TRBV2; 11 positions agree with TRBD2. The CDR3 has 16 amino acids. Unmatched junction bases numbered 8, after V lost 9 bases and J lost 0 bases. Per the germline V gene, CDR1 is SNHLY and CDR2 is FYNNEI.

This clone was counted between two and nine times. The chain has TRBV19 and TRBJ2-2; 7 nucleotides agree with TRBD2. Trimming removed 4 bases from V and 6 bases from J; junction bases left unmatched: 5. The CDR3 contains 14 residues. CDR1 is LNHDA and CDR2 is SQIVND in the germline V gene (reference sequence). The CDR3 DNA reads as TGTGCCAGTAGTACGGGACTACGTGCCGGGGAGCTGTTTTTT. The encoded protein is CASSTGLRAGELFF.

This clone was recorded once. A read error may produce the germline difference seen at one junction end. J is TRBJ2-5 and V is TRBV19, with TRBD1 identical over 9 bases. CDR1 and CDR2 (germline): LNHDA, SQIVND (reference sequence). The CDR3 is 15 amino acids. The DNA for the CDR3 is TGTGCCAGTTCTAGTTGGGGACAGGGCCTGGAGAGCCAGTACTTC. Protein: CASSSWGQGLESQYF.

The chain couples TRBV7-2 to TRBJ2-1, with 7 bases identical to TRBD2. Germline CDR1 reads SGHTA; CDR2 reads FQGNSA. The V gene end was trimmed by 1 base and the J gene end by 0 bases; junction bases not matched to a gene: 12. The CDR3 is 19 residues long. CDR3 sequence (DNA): TGTGCCAGCAGCTTAGGTACTATTGCGCGGGAGAGCTCCTACAATGAGCAGTTCTTC. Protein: CASSLGTIARESSYNEQFF.

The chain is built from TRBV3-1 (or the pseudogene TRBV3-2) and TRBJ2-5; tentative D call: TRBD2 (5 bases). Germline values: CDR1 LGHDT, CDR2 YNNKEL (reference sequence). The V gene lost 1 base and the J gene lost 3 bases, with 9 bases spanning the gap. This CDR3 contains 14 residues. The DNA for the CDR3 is TGTGCCAGCAGCCAAGTCGCGGGTAAAGAGACCCAGTACTTC. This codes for CASSQVAGKETQYF.

CDR3 loop: CASSGSGEEQYF. The CDR3 DNA reads as TGTGCCAGCAGTGGTAGCGGGGAAGAGCAGTACTTC. The V gene is TRBV12-3 or TRBV12-4, the J gene TRBJ2-7; 8 nucleotides match TRBD2. This CDR3 has 12 amino acids. V shed 5 bases, J shed 7 bases, and the junction held 4 bases outside the gene matches.